The present TCR beta chain was sequenced within a study of blood T cells in healthy people across ages. Study-level points and caveats: While age rose, TCR beta diversity per million T cells dropped in a roughly linear way. Among long-lived donors, naive CD4+ cells were more numerous and diversity higher than in aged donors.

Together with a sample-barcoded 5' primer, a J-beta primer mix was included in a second PCR lasting roughly 6 to 12 cycles. A tag from a template-switch adaptor with 12 random nucleotides marked each cDNA molecule. TCRdb independently ran MiXCR on the 5' RACE reads; one entry per CDR3 protein. The table includes about 1.6 million distinct CDR3 sequences, about 35% detected once. Every sample yielded at least 6 million isolated PBMCs. Only a few counts were recorded for this clonotype. Its cognate antigen is unknown. Germline CDR1 SGDLS, CDR2 YYNGEE. The CDR3 sequence is 15 residues long. J gave up 10 bases and V 0 bases, and 10 bases lay outside the gene matches.

The rearrangement links TRBV9 to TRBJ2-1; 7 nucleotides agree with TRBD1. The clonotype comes from a woman aged 25 to 39 in good health. The sequenced sample was blood. CDR3 loop: CASSVDWRGGKEQFF. The CDR3 region has the DNA TGTGCCAGCAGCGTAGATTGGCGAGGGGGCAAGGAGCAGTTCTTC.